This TCR beta chain comes out of a study of identifying expanded T cells in peripheral blood. The CDR3 sequence is 13 residues long. Per germline, CDR1 SGHAT and CDR2 FQNNGV. V shed 4 bases and J shed 0 bases, with 4 bases lying between them. Sequencing was performed with immunoSEQ multiplex PCR; in TCRdb, only in-frame clones are kept and a portion is missing. Of tens of thousands of clones detected, around 83% appear once; the ten largest clones hold just under 4.5%. The sample taken for sequencing was blood. This chain links TRBV11-2 with TRBJ1-3; no clear D gene. The clonotype comes from a person aged 18 to 75 in good health. In nucleotides, the CDR3 is TGTGCCAGCAGCTCTGGCTCTGGAAACACCATATATTTT. This sequence encodes CASSSGSGNTIYF.